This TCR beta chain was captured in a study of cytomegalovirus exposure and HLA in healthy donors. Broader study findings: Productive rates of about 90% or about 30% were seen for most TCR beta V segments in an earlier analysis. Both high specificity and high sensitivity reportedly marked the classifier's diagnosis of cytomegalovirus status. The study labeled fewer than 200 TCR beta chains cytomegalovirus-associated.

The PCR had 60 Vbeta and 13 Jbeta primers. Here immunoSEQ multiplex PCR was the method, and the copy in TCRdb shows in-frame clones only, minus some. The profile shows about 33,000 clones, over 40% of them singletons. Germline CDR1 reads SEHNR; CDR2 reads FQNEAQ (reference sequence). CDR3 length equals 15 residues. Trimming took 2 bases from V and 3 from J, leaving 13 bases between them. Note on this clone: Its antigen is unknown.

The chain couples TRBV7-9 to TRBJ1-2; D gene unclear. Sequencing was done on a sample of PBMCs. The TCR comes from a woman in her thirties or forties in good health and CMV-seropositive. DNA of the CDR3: TGTGCCAGCAGCTTAAACATGGCCGATTACTATGGCTACACCTTC. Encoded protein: CASSLNMADYYGYTF.